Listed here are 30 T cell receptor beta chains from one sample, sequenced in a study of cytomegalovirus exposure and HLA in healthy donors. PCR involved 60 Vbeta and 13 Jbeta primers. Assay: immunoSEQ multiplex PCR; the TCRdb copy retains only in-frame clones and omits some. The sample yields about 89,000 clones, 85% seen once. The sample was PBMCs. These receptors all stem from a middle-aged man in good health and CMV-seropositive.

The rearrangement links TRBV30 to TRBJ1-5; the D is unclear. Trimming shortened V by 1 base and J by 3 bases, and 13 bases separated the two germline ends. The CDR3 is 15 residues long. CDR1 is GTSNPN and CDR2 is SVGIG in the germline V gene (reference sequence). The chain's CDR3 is CAWSASGKNNQPQHF. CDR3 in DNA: TGTGCCTGGAGTGCATCCGGGAAGAACAATCAGCCCCAGCATTTT.

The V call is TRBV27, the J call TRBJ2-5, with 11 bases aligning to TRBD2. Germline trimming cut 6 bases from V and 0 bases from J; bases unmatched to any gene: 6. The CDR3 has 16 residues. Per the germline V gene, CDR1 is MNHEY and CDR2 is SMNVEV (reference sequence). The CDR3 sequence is CASRSTSGSNQETQYF. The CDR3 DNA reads TGTGCCAGCAGGTCCACTAGCGGGAGTAACCAAGAGACCCAGTACTTC.

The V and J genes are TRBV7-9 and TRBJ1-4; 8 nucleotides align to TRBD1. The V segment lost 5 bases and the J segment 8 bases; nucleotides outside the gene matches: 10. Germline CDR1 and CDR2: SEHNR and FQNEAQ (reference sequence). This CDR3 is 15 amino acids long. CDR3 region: CASSEPGGVGEKLFF. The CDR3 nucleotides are TGTGCCAGCAGCGAACCAGGGGGCGTAGGCGAAAAACTGTTTTTT.

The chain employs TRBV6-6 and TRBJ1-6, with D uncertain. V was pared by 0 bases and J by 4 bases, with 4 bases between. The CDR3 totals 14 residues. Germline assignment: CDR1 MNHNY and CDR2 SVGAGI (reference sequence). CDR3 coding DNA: TGTGCCAGCAGTTACTCCAGGTATAATTCACCCCTCCACTTT. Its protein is CASSYSRYNSPLHF.

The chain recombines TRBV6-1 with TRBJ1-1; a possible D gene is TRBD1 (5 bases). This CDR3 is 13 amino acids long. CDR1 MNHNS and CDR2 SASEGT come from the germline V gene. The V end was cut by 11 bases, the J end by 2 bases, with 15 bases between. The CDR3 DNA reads TGTGCCGGGGGGAATAAAATCAACACTGAAGCTTTCTTT. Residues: CAGGNKINTEAFF.

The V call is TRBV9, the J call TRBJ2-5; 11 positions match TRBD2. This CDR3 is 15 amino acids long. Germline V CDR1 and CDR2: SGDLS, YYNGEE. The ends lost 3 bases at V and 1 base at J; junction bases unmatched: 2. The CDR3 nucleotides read TGTGCCAGCAGCGGGGGACTAGCGGCCCAAGAGACCCAGTACTTC. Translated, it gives CASSGGLAAQETQYF.

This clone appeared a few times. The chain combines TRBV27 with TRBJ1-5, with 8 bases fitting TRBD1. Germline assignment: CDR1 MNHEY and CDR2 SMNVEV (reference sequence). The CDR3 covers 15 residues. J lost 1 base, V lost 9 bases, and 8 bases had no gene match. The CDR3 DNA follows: TGTGCCAGAAGAAAACAGGGGGTCAGCAATCAGCCCCAGCATTTT. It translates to CARRKQGVSNQPQHF.

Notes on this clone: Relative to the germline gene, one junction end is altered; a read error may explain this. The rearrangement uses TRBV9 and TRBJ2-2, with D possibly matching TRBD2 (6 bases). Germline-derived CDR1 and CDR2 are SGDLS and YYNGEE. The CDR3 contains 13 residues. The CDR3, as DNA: TGTGCCAGCAGCCCGGAAAACACCGGGGGGCTGTTTTTT. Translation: CASSPENTGGLFF.

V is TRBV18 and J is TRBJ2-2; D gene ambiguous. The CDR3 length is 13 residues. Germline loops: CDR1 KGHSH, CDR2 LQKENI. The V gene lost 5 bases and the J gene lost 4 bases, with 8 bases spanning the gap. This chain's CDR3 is CASSSSLTGELFF. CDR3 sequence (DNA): TGTGCCAGCTCATCAAGCCTCACCGGGGAGCTGTTTTTT.

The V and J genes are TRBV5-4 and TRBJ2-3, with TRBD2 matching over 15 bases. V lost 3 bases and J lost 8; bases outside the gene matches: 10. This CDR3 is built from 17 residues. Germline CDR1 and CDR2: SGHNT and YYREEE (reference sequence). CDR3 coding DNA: TGTGCCAGCAGCTCCGGACTAGCGGGGGGGCGGGACCCTACGCAGTATTTT. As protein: CASSSGLAGGRDPTQYF.

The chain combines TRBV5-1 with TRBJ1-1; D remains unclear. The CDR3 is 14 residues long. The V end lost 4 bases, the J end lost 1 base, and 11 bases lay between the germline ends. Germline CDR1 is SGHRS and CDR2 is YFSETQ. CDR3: CASSPTGRNTEAFF. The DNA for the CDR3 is TGCGCCAGCAGCCCGACGGGGAGGAACACTGAAGCTTTCTTT.

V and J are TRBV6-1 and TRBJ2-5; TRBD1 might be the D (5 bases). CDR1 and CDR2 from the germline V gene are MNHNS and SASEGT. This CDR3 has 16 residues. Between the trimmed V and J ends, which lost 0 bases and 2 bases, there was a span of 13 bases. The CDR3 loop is CASSEAAQGWQETQYF. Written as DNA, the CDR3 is TGTGCCAGCAGTGAAGCGGCGCAGGGATGGCAAGAGACCCAGTACTTC.

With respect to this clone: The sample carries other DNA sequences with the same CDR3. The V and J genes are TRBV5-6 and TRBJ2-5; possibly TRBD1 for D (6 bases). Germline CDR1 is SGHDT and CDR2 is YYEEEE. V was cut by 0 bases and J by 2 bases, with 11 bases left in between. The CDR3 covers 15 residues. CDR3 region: CASSLGQGPQETQYF. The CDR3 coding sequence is TGTGCCAGCAGCTTGGGGCAGGGGCCACAAGAGACCCAGTACTTC.

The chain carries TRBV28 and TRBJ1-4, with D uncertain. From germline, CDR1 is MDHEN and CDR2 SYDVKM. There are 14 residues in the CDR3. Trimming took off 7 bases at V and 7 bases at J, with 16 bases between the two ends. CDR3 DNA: TGTGCCAGCATAGCCGCCCCGGGAGGTGAAAAACTGTTTTTT. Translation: CASIAAPGGEKLFF.

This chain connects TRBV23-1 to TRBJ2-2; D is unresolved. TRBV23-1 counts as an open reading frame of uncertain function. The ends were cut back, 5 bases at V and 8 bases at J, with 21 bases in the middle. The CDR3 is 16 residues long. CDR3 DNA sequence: TGCGCCAGCAGTTTAAGATTCCACTCGCCAAAGGGGGAGCTGTTTTTT. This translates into CASSLRFHSPKGELFF.

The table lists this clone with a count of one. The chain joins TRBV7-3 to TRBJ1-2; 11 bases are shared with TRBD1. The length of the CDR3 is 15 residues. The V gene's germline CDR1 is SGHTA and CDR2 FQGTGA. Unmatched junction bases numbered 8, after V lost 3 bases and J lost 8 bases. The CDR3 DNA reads TGTGCCAGCAGCTTCCCGGGACAGGGGGAAGAGGGCTACACCTTC. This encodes CASSFPGQGEEGYTF.

CDR3 protein: CASSTGGQFNSPLHF. Here the CDR3 DNA reads TGTGCCAGTAGTACTGGGGGACAGTTCAATTCACCCCTCCACTTT. The chain carries TRBV19 and TRBJ1-6, with 7 positions matching TRBD1. V gave up 4 bases and J gave up 7 bases; unmatched junction bases: 7. This CDR3 region has 15 residues. Germline-derived CDR1 and CDR2 are LNHDA and SQIVND (reference sequence).

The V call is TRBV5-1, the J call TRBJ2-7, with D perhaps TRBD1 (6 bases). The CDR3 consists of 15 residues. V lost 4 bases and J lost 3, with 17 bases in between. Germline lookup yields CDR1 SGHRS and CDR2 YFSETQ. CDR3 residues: CASSDGQPRIYEQYF. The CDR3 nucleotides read TGCGCCAGCAGCGACGGACAGCCGAGGATCTACGAGCAGTACTTC.

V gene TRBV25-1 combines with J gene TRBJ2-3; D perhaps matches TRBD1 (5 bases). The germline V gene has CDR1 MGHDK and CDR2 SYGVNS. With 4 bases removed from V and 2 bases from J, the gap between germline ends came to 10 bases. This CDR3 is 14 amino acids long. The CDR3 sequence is CASSASTVTDTQYF. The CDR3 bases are TGTGCCAGCAGTGCCTCGACAGTCACAGATACGCAGTATTTT.

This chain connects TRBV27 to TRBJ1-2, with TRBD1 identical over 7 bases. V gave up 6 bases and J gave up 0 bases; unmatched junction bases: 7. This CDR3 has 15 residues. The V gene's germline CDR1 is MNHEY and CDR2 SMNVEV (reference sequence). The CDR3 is CASREQGPSNYGYTF. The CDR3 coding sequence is TGTGCCAGCAGAGAACAGGGGCCCTCTAACTATGGCTACACCTTC.

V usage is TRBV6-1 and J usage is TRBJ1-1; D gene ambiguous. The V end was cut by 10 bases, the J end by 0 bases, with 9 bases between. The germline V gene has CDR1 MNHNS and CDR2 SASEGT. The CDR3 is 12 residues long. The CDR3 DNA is TGTGCCACCCCGGGAGTGAACACTGAAGCTTTCTTT. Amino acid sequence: CATPGVNTEAFF.

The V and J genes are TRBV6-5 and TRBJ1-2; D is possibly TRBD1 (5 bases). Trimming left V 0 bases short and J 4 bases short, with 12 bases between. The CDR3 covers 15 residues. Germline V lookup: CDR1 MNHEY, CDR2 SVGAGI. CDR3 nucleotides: TGTGCCAGCAGTTACTCGGGCAGGGCCTCCTATGGCTACACCTTC. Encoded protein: CASSYSGRASYGYTF.

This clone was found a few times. CDR3 region: CASSRTSQVEQYF. CDR3 DNA sequence: TGTGCCAGCAGCCGGACTAGCCAGGTCGAGCAGTACTTC. This chain joins TRBV4-2 and TRBJ2-7; TRBD2 matches at 8 bases. Per the germline V gene, CDR1 is LGHNA and CDR2 is YNFKEQ. This CDR3 has 13 amino acids. After removal of 4 bases from V and 6 bases from J, the junction contained 5 bases not matched to a gene.

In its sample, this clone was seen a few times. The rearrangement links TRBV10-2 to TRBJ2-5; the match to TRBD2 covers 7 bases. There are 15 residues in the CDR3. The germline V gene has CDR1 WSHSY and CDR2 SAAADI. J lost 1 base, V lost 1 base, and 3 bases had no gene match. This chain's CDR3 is CASSEFTSAQETQYF. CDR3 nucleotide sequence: TGCGCCAGCAGTGAGTTCACTAGCGCCCAAGAGACCCAGTACTTC.

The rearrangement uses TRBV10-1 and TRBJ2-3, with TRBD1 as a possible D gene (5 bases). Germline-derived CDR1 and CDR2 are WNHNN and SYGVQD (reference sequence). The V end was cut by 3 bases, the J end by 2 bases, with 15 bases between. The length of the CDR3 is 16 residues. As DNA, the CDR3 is TGCGCCAGCAGTGACTTTTTCCAGGGCAACACAGATACGCAGTATTTT. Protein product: CASSDFFQGNTDTQYF.

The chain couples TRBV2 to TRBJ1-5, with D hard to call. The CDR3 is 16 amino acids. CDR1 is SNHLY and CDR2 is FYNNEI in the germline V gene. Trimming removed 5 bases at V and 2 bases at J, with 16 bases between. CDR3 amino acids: CASSLAGISRNQPQHF. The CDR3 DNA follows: TGTGCCAGCAGTCTTGCCGGGATAAGCCGCAATCAGCCCCAGCATTTT. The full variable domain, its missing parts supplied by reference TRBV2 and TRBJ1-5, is EPEVTQTPSHQVTQMGQEVILRCVPISNHLYFYWYRQILGQKVEFLVSFYNNEISEKSEIFDDQFSVERPDGSNFTLKIRSTKLEDSAMYFCASSLAGISRNQPQHFGDGTRLSIL.

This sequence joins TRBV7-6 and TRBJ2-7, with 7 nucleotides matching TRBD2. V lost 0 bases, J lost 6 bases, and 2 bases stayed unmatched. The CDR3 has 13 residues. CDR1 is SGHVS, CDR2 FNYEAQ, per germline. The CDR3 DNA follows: TGTGCCAGCAGCTTAGCGGCGGGAGCCGAGCAGTACTTC. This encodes CASSLAAGAEQYF.

The CDR3 region is CASSIAGGIGELFF. The CDR3 region has the DNA TGTGCCAGTAGTATCGCAGGGGGGATCGGGGAGCTGTTTTTT. This chain links TRBV19 with TRBJ2-2; D is possibly TRBD1 (7 bases). This CDR3 spans 14 amino acids. Germline CDR1 is LNHDA and CDR2 is SQIVND (reference sequence). Trimming pared 3 bases from V and 7 bases from J, leaving 12 bases between.

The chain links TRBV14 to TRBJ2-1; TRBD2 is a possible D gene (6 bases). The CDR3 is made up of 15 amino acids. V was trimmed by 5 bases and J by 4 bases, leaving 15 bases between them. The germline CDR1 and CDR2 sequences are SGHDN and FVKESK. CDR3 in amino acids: CASSKSGGTYNEQFF. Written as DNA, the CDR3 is TGTGCCAGCAGCAAAAGTGGGGGGACGTACAATGAGCAGTTCTTC.

CDR3 loop: CASSSSLRYGYTF. CDR3 DNA sequence: TGTGCCAGCAGTTCCTCCCTGCGTTATGGCTACACCTTC. The V call is TRBV6-6, the J call TRBJ1-2, with unresolved D. The germline V gene has CDR1 MNHNY and CDR2 SVGAGI (reference sequence). This CDR3 is 13 amino acids long. Trimming pared 4 bases from V and 5 bases from J, leaving 11 bases between.